A single T cell receptor (beta chain) is shown here with its context. Seattle's cohort entered during active infection and was followed longitudinally. This record belongs to a study of blood T cell repertoires in COVID-19. Overall study context: The United States, Italy and Spain supplied acute and convalescent COVID-19 samples. In each case, the material was cDNA or gDNA derived from T cells, B-cell-depleted T cells, or PBMCs.

Per the study methods: Counts of nucleated cells, estimated from reference gene primer amplification, were obtained. Sequenced by immunoSEQ multiplex PCR; TCRdb stores in-frame clones only, minus some. Clone size and V and J calls were adopted from that table, with D and trimming inferred from the DNA. The sample has about 440,000 clones; about 91% are singletons. There are 15 residues in the CDR3. Per germline, CDR1 KGHSH and CDR2 LQKENI. V lost 0 bases and J lost 2, with 8 bases in between. Sequencing input: peripheral blood. This clonotype originated in a woman aged 50 to 60 with COVID-19, enrolled during active disease. The chain is built from TRBV18 and TRBJ2-1; D unresolved. The CDR3 reads CASSPPTPTYNEQFF. The CDR3 bases are TGTGCCAGCTCACCACCGACTCCTACCTACAATGAGCAGTTCTTC.